This entry is about one T cell receptor beta chain. The antigen is undetermined. TCRdb's copy holds only in-frame clones and misses some; the assay was immunoSEQ multiplex PCR. The sample includes roughly 120,000 clones, roughly 84% of them seen just once. This sample stems from a study of T cell responses to AZD1222 COVID-19 vaccine. Overall study findings and caveats: Nearly half of spike-specific TCRs reportedly go after variant regions that carry no mutations.

Per germline, CDR1 SNHLY and CDR2 FYNNEI. The CDR3 is 16 amino acids. V shed 7 bases and J 4 bases; nucleotides not matched to a gene: 6. Sequenced here: peripheral blood, sampled on day 0 of AZD1222 vaccination. The source is an adult in good health. The chain combines TRBV2 with TRBJ2-1; 14 bases match TRBD2. Written as DNA, the CDR3 is TGTGCCAGCACCCTGGGGACTAGCGGGGGATACAATGAGCAGTTCTTC. It translates to CASTLGTSGGYNEQFF.